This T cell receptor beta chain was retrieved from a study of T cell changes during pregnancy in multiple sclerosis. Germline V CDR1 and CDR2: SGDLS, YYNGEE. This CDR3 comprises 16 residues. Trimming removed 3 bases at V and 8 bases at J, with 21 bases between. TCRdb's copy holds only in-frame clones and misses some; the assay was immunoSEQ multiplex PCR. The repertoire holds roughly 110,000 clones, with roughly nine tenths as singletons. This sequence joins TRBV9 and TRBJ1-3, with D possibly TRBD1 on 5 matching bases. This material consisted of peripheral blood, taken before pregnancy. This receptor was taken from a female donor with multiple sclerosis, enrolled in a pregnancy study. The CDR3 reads CASSAGFTGFRDTIYF. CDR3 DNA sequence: TGTGCCAGCAGCGCAGGGTTTACAGGCTTTCGTGACACCATATATTTT.